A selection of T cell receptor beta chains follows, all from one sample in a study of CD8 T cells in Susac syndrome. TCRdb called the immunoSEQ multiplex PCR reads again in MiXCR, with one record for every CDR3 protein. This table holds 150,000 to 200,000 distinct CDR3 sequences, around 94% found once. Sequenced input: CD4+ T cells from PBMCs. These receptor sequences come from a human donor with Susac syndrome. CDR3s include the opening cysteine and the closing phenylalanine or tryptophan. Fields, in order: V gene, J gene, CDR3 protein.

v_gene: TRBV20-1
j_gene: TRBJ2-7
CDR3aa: CSARSLAGARGEQYF

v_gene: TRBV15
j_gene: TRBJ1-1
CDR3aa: CATSRERGRGAFF

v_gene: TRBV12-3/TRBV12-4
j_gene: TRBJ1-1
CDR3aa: CASSFARGLNTEAFF

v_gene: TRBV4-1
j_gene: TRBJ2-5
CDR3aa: CASSQDWSQETQYF

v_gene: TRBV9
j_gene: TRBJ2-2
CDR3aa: CASSVDQGGGELFF

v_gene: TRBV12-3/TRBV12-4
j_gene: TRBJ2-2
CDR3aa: CASSFDRTSGELFF

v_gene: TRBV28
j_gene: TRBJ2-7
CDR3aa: CASRKPSAARTYEQYF

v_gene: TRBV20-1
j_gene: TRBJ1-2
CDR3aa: CSANRDRVYGYTF

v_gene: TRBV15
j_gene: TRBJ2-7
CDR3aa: CATSRDITSGFHEQYF

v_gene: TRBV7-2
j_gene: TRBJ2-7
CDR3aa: CASSLTGVLSEQYF

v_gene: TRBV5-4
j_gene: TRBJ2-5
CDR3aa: CASARGGRLDVKTQYF

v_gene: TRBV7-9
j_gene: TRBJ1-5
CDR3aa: CASSRGAGYQPQHF

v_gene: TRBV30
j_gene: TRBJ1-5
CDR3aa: CAWSWLDQPQHF

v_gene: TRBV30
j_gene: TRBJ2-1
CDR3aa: CAWSDGRHEQFF

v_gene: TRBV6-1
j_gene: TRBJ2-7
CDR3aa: CASSSAGTYEQYF

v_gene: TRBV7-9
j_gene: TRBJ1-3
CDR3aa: CASSPLLGRINTIYF

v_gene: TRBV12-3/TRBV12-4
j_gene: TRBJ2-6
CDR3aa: CASRASGSSSGANVLTF

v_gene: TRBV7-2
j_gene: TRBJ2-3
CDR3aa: CASSFAEDTQYF

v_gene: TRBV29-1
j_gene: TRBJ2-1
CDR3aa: CSVEGGAGPDNEQFF

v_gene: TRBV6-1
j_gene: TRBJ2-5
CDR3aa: CASSLRGAGGRETQYF

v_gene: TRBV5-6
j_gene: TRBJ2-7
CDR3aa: CASSLGGRDEQYF

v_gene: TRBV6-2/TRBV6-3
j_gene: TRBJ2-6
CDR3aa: CASTRTASSGANVLTF

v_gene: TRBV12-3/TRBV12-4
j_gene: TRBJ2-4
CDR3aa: CASSDGLAKNIQYF

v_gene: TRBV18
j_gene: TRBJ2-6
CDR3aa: CASSRNQGGAPGANVLTF

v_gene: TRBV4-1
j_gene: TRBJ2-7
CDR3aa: CASSQVYRAGASYEQYF

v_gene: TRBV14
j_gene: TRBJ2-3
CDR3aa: CASSQDGTAYF

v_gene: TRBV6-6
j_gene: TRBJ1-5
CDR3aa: CASSRQGLGNQPQHF

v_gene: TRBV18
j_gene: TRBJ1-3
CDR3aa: CASSLPGRNTIYF

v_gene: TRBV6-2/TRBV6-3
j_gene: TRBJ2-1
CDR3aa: CASSTGRYNEQFF

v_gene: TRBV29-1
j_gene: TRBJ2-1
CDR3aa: CSALNGQGNEQFF

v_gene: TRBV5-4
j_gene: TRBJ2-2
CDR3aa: CASSSDLTGELFF

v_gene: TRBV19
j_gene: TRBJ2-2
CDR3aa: CASSHGTAMGYTGELFF

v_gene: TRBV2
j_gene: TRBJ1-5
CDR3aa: CASSDFQADQPQHF

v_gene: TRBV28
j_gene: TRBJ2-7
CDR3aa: CASSSGDGAYEQYF

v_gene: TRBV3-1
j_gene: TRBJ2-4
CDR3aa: CASSQGSGIQYF

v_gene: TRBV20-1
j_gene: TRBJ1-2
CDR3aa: CSAPRGQGRDGYTF

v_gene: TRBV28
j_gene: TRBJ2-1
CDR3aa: CASSYIRGLLAGIYNEQFF

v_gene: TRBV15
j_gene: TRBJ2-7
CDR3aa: CATSDATLGYEQYF